The rows below give T cell receptor beta chains drawn from one sample of a study of T cell responses to AZD1222 COVID-19 vaccine. TCRdb's table, derived via immunoSEQ multiplex PCR, lists solely in-frame clones and lacks some. The sample lists about 120,000 clones, about 89% occurring once. The sample consisted of peripheral blood, taken on day 0 of AZD1222 vaccination. These receptors were collected from an adult in good health. The CDR3 runs from the conserved cysteine through the conserved F or W. A D gene is named only where the DNA matches it firmly. Where a row states a size, it is once, few, many or the class of an expanded clone; other rows omit it.

d_call j_call v_call clone_size cdr3_nt cdr3_aa
TRBD1 TRBJ1-2 TRBV6-2/TRBV6-3 - TGTGCCAGCAGCCGAGGGGGCCTCGGCGCTAACTATGGCTACACCTTC CASSRGGLGANYGYTF
- TRBJ1-4 TRBV27 once TGTGCCAGCAGCCCCAGCCAAGTTAATGAAAAACTGTTTTTT CASSPSQVNEKLFF
- TRBJ1-6 TRBV2 - TGTGCCAGCAGTGTACAGGGACCGAATTCACCCCTCCACTTT CASSVQGPNSPLHF
TRBD1 TRBJ1-2 TRBV7-3 once TGTGCCAGCAGCTTAACGGGACAGGGGGTGGGTGGCTACACCTTC CASSLTGQGVGGYTF
- TRBJ2-4 TRBV3-1/TRBV3-2 - TGTGCCAGCAGCCAAAAACCTATAGCCAAAAACATTCAGTACTTC CASSQKPIAKNIQYF
- TRBJ1-5 TRBV7-2 - TGTGCCAGCAGCTTAGTAGGGAATCAGCCCCAGCATTTT CASSLVGNQPQHF
- TRBJ2-7 TRBV9 - TGTGCCAGCAGCGTAGGTCCAGGCCGGAGCTCCTACGAGCAGTACTTC CASSVGPGRSSYEQYF
- TRBJ1-1 TRBV18 once TGTGCCAGCTCACCACAAACGAACACTGAAGCTTTCTTT CASSPQTNTEAFF
- TRBJ1-1 TRBV14 - TGTGCCAGCAGTTTCTTGGGGGGGCCAGCTTTCTTT CASSFLGGPAFF
- TRBJ1-2 TRBV7-3 - TGTGCCAGCAGCTTATCACGAGGGGATCGGGATGGCTACACCTTC CASSLSRGDRDGYTF
TRBD1 TRBJ1-2 TRBV6-5 - TGTGCCAGCACCCCAACAGGGGCCCGAGGAGGCTACACCTTC CASTPTGARGGYTF
- TRBJ2-7 TRBV19 - TGTGCCACCAGATCCGACGGAGCTTCCTACGAGCAGTACTTC CATRSDGASYEQYF
- TRBJ2-5 TRBV6-1 - TGTGCCAGCAGACGAGCAGGGGGGGAGACCCAGTACTTC CASRRAGGETQYF
- TRBJ1-1 TRBV5-5 - TGTGCCAGCAGCGTTGACCCAGACACTGAAGCTTTCTTT CASSVDPDTEAFF
- TRBJ1-1 TRBV7-9 - TGTGCCAGCAGCTTAGCGGGGAACACTGAAGCTTTCTTT CASSLAGNTEAFF
- TRBJ1-2 TRBV14 - TGTGCCAGCAGCCAGCACCTCAGGGAGATTGGCGGCTACACCTTC CASSQHLREIGGYTF
TRBD2 TRBJ2-3 TRBV27 - TGTGCCACCCTAGCGGCAGATACGCAGTATTTT CATLAADTQYF
- TRBJ1-5 TRBV7-8 once TGTGCCAGCAGTTCAACCACGCACTTCCTTAATCAGCCCCAGCATTTT CASSSTTHFLNQPQHF
- TRBJ2-3 TRBV5-1 - TGCGCCAGCAGCTTGGCCGGGCGGGGAGATACGCAGTATTTT CASSLAGRGDTQYF
- TRBJ1-3 TRBV19 - TGTGCCAGTAGTATAGGAAGCTCTGGAAACACCATATATTTT CASSIGSSGNTIYF
- TRBJ1-2 TRBV3-1/TRBV3-2 - TGTGCCAGCAGCCAAGCCGGGCCGGCTAACTATGGCTACACCTTC CASSQAGPANYGYTF
TRBD1 TRBJ1-2 TRBV3-1/TRBV3-2 - TGTGCCAGCAGCCCCACTTCAGGGGGTGTGGGTGGCTACACCTTC CASSPTSGGVGGYTF
- TRBJ1-1 TRBV18 - TGTGCCAGCTCACCCACAGTGAACACTGAAGCTTTCTTT CASSPTVNTEAFF
- TRBJ1-1 TRBV7-2 - TGTGCCAGCAGCTTAGTGGCCCCTGAGCGGGCTTTCTTT CASSLVAPERAFF
TRBD1 TRBJ2-3 TRBV27 once TGTGCCAGCAGTTTAGGACAGGGGGCGGTTGTCGATACGCAGTATTTT CASSLGQGAVVDTQYF
TRBD1 TRBJ2-7 TRBV20-1 once TGCAGTGCTAGTAGGGGGCGCGACGAGCAGTACTTC CSASRGRDEQYF
- TRBJ1-5 TRBV10-1 - TGCGCCAGCCGAGGGCAGTATAGCAATCAGCCCCAGCATTTT CASRGQYSNQPQHF
- TRBJ2-3 TRBV12-3/TRBV12-4 - TGTGCCAGCAGTCTCAGTGATACGCAGTATTTT CASSLSDTQYF
- TRBJ1-5 TRBV15 - TGTGCCACCAGCAGAGATCACGTGGTGGGCGGGCAGCCCCAGCATTTT CATSRDHVVGGQPQHF
- TRBJ2-2 TRBV30 - TGTGCCTGGAGTGTTCAGAACACCGGGGAGCTGTTTTTT CAWSVQNTGELFF
- TRBJ2-7 TRBV5-1 - TGCGCCAGCAGCTCGACCCCTGTACAGGCTACCGAGCAGTACTTC CASSSTPVQATEQYF
- TRBJ1-2 TRBV6-5 - TGTGTGACCGGGGTTGGTCAGGGACTCTATGGCTACACCTTC CVTGVGQGLYGYTF
- TRBJ2-1 TRBV15 once TGTGCCACCAGCAGAGACAGGGACGGGGGCAATGAGCAGTTCTTC CATSRDRDGGNEQFF
- TRBJ1-2 TRBV19 - TGTGCCAGTTGGAGAGGGGGGTATGGCTACACCTTC CASWRGGYGYTF
TRBD1 TRBJ1-6 TRBV5-1 - TGCGCCAGCAGCCCATATTCCGGGACAGGGGATTCACCCCTCCACTTT CASSPYSGTGDSPLHF
- TRBJ1-5 TRBV7-3 - TGTGCCAGCAGCTTAACTGTCGGTTCGTGGCCCCAGCATTTT CASSLTVGSWPQHF
- TRBJ2-1 TRBV11-2 - TGTGCCAGCAGCTTAGTCGGCGGAAATGAGCAGTTCTTC CASSLVGGNEQFF
- TRBJ1-1 TRBV18 - TGTGCCAGCTCACTCCAGGCCACTATGAACACTGAAGCTTTCTTT CASSLQATMNTEAFF
- TRBJ1-5 TRBV16 few TGTGCCAGCAGCCAATCGGGGGATAGCAATCAGCCCCAGCATTTT CASSQSGDSNQPQHF
TRBD1 TRBJ1-2 TRBV28 - TGTGCCCTAGACCGACAGGGAATCGGCAATGGCTACACCTTC CALDRQGIGNGYTF
- TRBJ1-2 TRBV28 - TGTGCCAGCAGTCAGGGGCAACGGAGTAACTATGGCTACACCTTC CASSQGQRSNYGYTF
- TRBJ2-6 TRBV18 - TGTGCCAGCTCACCACCCGGGCTAGCAGGGGCCAACGTCCTGACTTTC CASSPPGLAGANVLTF
- TRBJ1-5 TRBV6-2/TRBV6-3 - TGTGCCAGCAGTTACCAGGGAGCCCAGCATTTT CASSYQGAQHF
TRBD1 TRBJ1-2 TRBV9 - TGTGCCAGCAGCGGACAGGGCTTAGCCTTC CASSGQGLAF
- TRBJ1-1 TRBV20-1 - TGCAGTGCTAGTCTCCAGCTGAACACTGAAGCTTTCTTT CSASLQLNTEAFF
- TRBJ2-1 TRBV11-3 - TGTGCCAGCAGCCCTGGCAAGAAGCTTAGCAATGAGCAGTTCTTC CASSPGKKLSNEQFF
- TRBJ1-2 TRBV6-2/TRBV6-3 - TGTGCCAGCAACCCGGAGCCTAACTATGGCTACACCTTC CASNPEPNYGYTF
- TRBJ1-5 TRBV21-1 few TGTGCCAGCAGCAAAGTCAGGCTAACAGGGAGCAATCAGCCCCAGCATTTT CASSKVRLTGSNQPQHF
TRBD1 TRBJ1-2 TRBV6-5 - TGTGCCAGCAGCGCTGGACAGGACTCCTATGGCTACACCTTC CASSAGQDSYGYTF
- TRBJ1-3 TRBV3-1/TRBV3-2 once TGTGCCAGCAGCCCACCGGGACGGAACTCTGGAAACACCATATATTTT CASSPPGRNSGNTIYF
- TRBJ1-1 TRBV19 - TGTGCCAGTAGTGTTTATCCCGAGACTGAAGCTTTCTTT CASSVYPETEAFF
TRBD1 TRBJ1-1 TRBV30 - TGTGCCTGGAGTGAAGGGGGCGGCCCTGAAGCTTTCTTT CAWSEGGGPEAFF
- TRBJ1-1 TRBV12-3/TRBV12-4 once TGTGCCAGCAGTTATTTGGGGGGAGCTTTCTTT CASSYLGGAFF
- TRBJ2-2 TRBV7-3 - TGTGCCAGCACTCCTTACGCTCCCGGGGAGCTGTTTTTT CASTPYAPGELFF